This T cell receptor (beta chain) emerged from a study of cytomegalovirus exposure and HLA in healthy donors. Background on the study: Earlier findings included more than 95 million unique TCR beta sequences obtained from about 170 million T cells.

This clone has just one count. Its antigen is currently unknown. A multiplex PCR was run with 60 Vbeta primers and 13 Jbeta primers. Some clones are missing from TCRdb's copy, which holds only in-frame ones; the method was immunoSEQ multiplex PCR. The table lists 70,000 to 95,000 clones, 75% of them singletons. General study results and limits: CMV serostatus was the only recorded immune exposure for donors. HLA-A and HLA-B allele assignments for most subjects were reportedly predicted accurately using TCR beta sequences.

The germline V gene has CDR1 SGHRS and CDR2 YFSETQ. J gave up 0 bases and V 0 bases, and 2 bases lay outside the gene matches. The CDR3 consists of 15 residues. This chain connects TRBV5-1 to TRBJ1-2; 7 bases line up with TRBD1. This TCR was sampled from a man aged 35 to 55 in good health and CMV-seronegative. Specimen: PBMCs. CDR3 sequence: CASSLVQGANYGYTF. DNA of the CDR3: TGCGCCAGCAGCTTGGTCCAGGGGGCTAACTATGGCTACACCTTC.